The 5 T cell receptor beta chains below all came from one sample that was sequenced in a study of early T cells in non-severe SARS-CoV-2 infection. TCRdb re-called the 5' RACE reads with MiXCR, one entry per CDR3 protein. The sample shows roughly 29,000 distinct CDR3 sequences, 6% to 7.5% of them seen only once. Sequenced here: whole blood, sampled at baseline. These receptors were taken from an adult who was a healthcare worker with PCR-confirmed SARS-CoV-2 infection or an uninfected control (not recorded which).

This clonotype was detected ten times or more. The chain has TRBV5-4 and TRBJ2-1; D ambiguous. CDR1 is SGHNT and CDR2 is YYREEE in the germline V gene (reference sequence). The CDR3 has 13 amino acids. V was trimmed by 4 bases and J by 1 base, leaving 6 bases between them. The CDR3 region is CASSPQSYNEQFF. The CDR3 coding sequence is TGTGCCAGCAGCCCGCAATCCTACAATGAGCAGTTCTTC.

This clonotype was observed at least ten times. The chain combines TRBV28 with TRBJ1-2; D not resolved. Germline CDR1 reads MDHEN; CDR2 reads SYDVKM. Trimming removed 9 bases at V and 0 bases at J, with 17 bases between. The CDR3 has 15 residues. The CDR3 protein is CASNQISFPNYGYTF. The CDR3 DNA reads as TGTGCCAGTAATCAGATATCGTTTCCTAACTATGGCTACACCTTC.

This clonotype was detected a few times. The chain has TRBV6-4 and TRBJ2-3, with 13 bases aligning to TRBD2. The CDR3 has 15 amino acids. The J segment lost 6 bases and the V segment lost 8 bases, leaving 8 bases of the junction unmatched. CDR1 and CDR2 (germline): MRHNA, SNTAGT. CDR3: CASAELAGGQDTQYF. The CDR3 coding sequence is TGTGCCAGCGCCGAACTAGCGGGGGGGCAGGATACGCAGTATTTT.

This clonotype has a count of ten or more. The V gene is TRBV7-9, the J gene TRBJ2-1; 7 bases agree with TRBD1. Germline V CDR1 and CDR2: SEHNR, FQNEAQ (reference sequence). Losses at the gene ends were 5 bases for V and 0 bases for J; bases not matched to a gene: 10. The CDR3 has 17 amino acids. The CDR3 bases are TGTGCCAGCAGCCACCCCACAGGGGCGAGCTCCTACAATGAGCAGTTCTTC. Amino acids: CASSHPTGASSYNEQFF.

This clonotype was recorded at least ten times. The chain carries TRBV20-1 and TRBJ2-1, with 7 bases identical to TRBD2. Germline CDR1 reads DFQATT; CDR2 reads SNEGSKA (reference sequence). Unmatched junction bases numbered 8, after V lost 5 bases and J lost 7 bases. The length of the CDR3 is 13 residues. The DNA of the CDR3 is TGCAGTGCTCCGGTCGGGACTACGAATGAGCAGTTCTTC. Translated: CSAPVGTTNEQFF.